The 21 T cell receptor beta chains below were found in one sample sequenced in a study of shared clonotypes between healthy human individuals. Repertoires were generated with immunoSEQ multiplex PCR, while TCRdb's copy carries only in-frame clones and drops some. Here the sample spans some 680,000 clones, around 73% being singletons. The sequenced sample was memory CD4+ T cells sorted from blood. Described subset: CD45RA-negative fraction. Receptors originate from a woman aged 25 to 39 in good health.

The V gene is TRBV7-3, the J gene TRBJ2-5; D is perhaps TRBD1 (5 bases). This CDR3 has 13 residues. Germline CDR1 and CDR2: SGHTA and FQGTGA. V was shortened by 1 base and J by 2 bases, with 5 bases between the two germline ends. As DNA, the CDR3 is TGTGCCAGCAGCTTAAACAGGCAAGAGACCCAGTACTTC. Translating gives CASSLNRQETQYF.

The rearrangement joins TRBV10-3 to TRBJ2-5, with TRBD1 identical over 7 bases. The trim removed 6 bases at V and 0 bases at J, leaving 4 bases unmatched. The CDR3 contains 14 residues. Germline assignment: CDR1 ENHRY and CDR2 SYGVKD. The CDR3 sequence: CAIRDGQDQETQYF. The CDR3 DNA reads TGTGCCATCAGGGACGGACAGGACCAAGAGACCCAGTACTTC.

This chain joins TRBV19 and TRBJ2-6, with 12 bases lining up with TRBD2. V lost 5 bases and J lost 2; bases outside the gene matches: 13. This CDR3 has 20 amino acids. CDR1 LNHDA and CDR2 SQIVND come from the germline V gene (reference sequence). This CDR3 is CASSSSSGRATVTGANVLTF. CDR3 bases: TGTGCCAGTAGTTCCTCTAGCGGGAGGGCCACTGTTACTGGGGCCAACGTCCTGACTTTC.

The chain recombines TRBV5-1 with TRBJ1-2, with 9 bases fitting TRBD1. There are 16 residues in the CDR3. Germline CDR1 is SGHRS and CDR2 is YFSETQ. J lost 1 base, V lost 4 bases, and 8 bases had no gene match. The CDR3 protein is CASSPKTGGLNYGYTF. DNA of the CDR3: TGCGCCAGCAGCCCGAAAACAGGGGGCCTTAACTATGGCTACACCTTC. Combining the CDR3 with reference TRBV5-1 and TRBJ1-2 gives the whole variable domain KAGVTQTPRYLIKTRGQQVTLSCSPISGHRSVSWYQQTPGQGLQFLFEYFSETQRNKGNFPGRFSGRQFSNSRSEMNVSTLELGDSALYLCASSPKTGGLNYGYTFGSGTRLTVV.

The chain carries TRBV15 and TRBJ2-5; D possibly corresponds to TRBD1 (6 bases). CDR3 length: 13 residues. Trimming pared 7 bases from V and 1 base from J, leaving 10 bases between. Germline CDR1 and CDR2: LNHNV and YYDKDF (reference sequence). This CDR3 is CATTNRAQETQYF. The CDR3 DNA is TGTGCCACCACCAACAGGGCCCAAGAGACCCAGTACTTC.

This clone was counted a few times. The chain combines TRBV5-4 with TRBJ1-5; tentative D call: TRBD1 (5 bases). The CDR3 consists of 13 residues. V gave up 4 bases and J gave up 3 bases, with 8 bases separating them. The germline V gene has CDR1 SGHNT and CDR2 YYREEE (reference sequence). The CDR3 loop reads CASSPGTNQPQHF. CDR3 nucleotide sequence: TGTGCCAGCAGCCCAGGGACCAATCAGCCCCAGCATTTT. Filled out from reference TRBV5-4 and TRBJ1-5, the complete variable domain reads ETGVTQSPTHLIKTRGQQVTLRCSSQSGHNTVSWYQQALGQGPQFIFQYYREEENGRGNFPPRFSGLQFPNYSSELNVNALELDDSALYLCASSPGTNQPQHFGDGTRLSIL.

In DNA form, the CDR3 reads TGTGCCAGTAGTAAGGCGGGAGGGCGTGAGACCCAGTACTTC. It yields the protein CASSKAGGRETQYF. The chain joins TRBV19 to TRBJ2-5; 9 nucleotides agree with TRBD2. Losses at the gene ends were 4 bases for V and 5 bases for J; bases not matched to a gene: 5. CDR3 size: 14 residues. The germline gives CDR1 LNHDA, CDR2 SQIVND (reference sequence).

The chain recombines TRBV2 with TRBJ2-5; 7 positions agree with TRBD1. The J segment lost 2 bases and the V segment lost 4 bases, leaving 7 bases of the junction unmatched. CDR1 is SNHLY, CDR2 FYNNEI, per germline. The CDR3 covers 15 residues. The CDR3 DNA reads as TGTGCCAGCAGTGGAGGGACAGCTCCTCAAGAGACCCAGTACTTC. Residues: CASSGGTAPQETQYF.

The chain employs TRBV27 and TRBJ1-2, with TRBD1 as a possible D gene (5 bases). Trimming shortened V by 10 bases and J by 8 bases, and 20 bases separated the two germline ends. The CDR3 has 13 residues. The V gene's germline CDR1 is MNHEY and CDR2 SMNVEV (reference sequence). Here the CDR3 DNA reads TGTGCCATCAAAACGGGGGAGGCGGGAGGCTACACCTTC. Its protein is CAIKTGEAGGYTF.

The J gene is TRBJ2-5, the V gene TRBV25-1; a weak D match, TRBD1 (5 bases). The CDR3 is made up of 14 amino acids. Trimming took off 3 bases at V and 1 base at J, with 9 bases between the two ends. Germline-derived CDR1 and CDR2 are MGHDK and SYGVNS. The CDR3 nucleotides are TGTGCCAGCAGTGACAGGGCCAGCCAAGAGACCCAGTACTTC. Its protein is CASSDRASQETQYF.

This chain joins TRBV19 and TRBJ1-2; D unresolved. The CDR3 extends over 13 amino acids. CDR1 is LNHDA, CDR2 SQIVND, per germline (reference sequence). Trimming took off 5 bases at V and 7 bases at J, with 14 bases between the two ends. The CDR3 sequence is CASSSRGLTGYTF. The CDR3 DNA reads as TGTGCCAGTAGTTCCCGTGGGTTGACTGGCTACACCTTC.

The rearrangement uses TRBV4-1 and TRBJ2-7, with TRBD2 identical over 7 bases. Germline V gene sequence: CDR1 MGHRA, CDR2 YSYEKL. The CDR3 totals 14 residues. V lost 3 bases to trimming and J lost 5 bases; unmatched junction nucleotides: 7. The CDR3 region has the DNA TGCGCCAGCAGCCACCAAGGGAGGGGCAACGAGCAGTACTTC. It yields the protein CASSHQGRGNEQYF.

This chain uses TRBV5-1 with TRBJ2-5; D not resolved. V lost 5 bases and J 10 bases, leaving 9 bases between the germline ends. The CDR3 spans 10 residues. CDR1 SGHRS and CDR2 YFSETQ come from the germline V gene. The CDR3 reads CASRGVDQYF. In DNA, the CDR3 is TGCGCCAGCAGGGGTGTGGACCAGTACTTC.

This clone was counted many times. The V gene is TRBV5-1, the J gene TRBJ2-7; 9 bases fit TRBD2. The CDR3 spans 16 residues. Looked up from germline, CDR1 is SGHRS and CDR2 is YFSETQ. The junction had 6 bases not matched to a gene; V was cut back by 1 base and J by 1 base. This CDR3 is CASSLPSAGGSYEQYF. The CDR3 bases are TGCGCCAGCAGCTTGCCATCAGCGGGAGGTTCCTACGAGCAGTACTTC.

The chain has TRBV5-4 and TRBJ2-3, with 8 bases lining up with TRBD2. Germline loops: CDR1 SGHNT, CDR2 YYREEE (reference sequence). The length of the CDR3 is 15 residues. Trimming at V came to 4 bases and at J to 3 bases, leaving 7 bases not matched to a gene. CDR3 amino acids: CASSLAGLATDTQYF. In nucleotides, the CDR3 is TGTGCCAGCAGCCTGGCTGGACTAGCAACAGATACGCAGTATTTT.

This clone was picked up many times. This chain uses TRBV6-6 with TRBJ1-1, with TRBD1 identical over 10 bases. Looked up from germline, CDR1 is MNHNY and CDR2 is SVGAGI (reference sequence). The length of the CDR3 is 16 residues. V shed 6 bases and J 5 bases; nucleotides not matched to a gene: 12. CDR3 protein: CASSNLRQGARTEAFF. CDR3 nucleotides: TGTGCCAGCAGCAACCTCCGACAGGGGGCGCGTACTGAAGCTTTCTTT.

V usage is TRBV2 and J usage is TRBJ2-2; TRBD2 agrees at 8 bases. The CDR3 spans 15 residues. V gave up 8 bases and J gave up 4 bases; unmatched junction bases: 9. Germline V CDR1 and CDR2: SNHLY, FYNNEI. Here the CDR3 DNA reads TGTGCCAGCCGCGGGGGCGCGGGAGGCACCGGGGAGCTGTTTTTT. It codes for CASRGGAGGTGELFF.

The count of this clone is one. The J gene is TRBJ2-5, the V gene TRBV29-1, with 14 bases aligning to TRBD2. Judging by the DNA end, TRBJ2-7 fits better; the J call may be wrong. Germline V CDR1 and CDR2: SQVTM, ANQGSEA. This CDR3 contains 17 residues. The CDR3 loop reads CSVERGTSGSSGYEQYF. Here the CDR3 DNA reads TGCAGCGTTGAGAGGGGGACTAGCGGGAGTTCTGGCTACGAGCAGTACTTC.

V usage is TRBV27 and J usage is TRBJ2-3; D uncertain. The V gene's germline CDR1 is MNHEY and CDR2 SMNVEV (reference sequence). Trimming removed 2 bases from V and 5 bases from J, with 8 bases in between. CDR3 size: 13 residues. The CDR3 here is CASSLRSGDTQYF. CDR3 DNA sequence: TGTGCCAGCAGTTTAAGGTCGGGAGATACGCAGTATTTT.

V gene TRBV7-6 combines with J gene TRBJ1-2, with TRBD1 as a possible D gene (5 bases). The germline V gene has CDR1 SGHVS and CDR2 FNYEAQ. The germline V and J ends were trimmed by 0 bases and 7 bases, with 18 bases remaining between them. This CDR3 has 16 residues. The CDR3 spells CASSLAAPGQGTGYTF. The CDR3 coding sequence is TGTGCCAGCAGCTTAGCAGCCCCCGGGCAGGGAACTGGCTACACCTTC.

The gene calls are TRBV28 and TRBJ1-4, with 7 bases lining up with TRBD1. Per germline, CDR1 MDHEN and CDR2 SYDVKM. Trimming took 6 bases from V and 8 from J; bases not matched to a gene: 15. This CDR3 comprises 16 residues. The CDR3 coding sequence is TGTGCCAGCAGCCCCTGGGCGACAGGGCTTGAGGAAAAACTGTTTTTT. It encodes CASSPWATGLEEKLFF.